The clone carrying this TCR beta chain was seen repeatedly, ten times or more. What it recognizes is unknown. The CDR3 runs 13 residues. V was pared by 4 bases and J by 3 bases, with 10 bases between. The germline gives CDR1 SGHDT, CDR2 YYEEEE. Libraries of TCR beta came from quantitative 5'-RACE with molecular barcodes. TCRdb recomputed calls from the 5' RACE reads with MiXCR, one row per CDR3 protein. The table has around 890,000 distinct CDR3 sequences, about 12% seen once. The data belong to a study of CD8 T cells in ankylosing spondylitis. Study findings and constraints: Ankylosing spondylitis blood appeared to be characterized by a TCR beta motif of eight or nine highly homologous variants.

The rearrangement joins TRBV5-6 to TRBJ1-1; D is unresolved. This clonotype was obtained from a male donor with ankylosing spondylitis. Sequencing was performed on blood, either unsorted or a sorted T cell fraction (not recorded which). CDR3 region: CASSVNVHTEAFF. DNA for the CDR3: TGTGCCAGCAGCGTGAACGTCCACACTGAAGCTTTCTTT.